This entry lists 8 T cell receptor beta chains sequenced from one sample in a study of shared clonotypes between healthy human individuals. Sequenced by immunoSEQ multiplex PCR; TCRdb stores in-frame clones only, minus some. Of a few million clones in the sample, around nine tenths were seen once. Sequencing was performed on naive CD4+ T cells sorted from blood. The subset: CD45RA+ positively selected. The origin of the receptors is a man aged 18 to 30 in good health.

The gene calls are TRBV6-5 and TRBJ2-7, with D maybe TRBD1 (5 bases). Trimming removed 6 bases at V and 3 bases at J, with 15 bases between. Germline V gene sequence: CDR1 MNHEY, CDR2 SVGAGI. The length of the CDR3 is 14 residues. The CDR3 protein is CASRPGGADYEQYF. The CDR3 nucleotides are TGTGCCAGCAGACCCGGTGGGGCGGACTACGAGCAGTACTTC.

Remarks on this clone: Other DNA sequences in the sample encode the same CDR3. The chain combines TRBV5-4 with TRBJ2-5, with 7 nucleotides matching TRBD1. J lost 4 bases, V lost 5 bases, and 5 bases had no gene match. This CDR3 region has 13 residues. Germline V gene sequence: CDR1 SGHNT, CDR2 YYREEE (reference sequence). The CDR3 is CASSLAGGETQYF. DNA of the CDR3: TGTGCCAGCAGTCTCGCAGGGGGAGAGACCCAGTACTTC.

In this sample, this clone turned up once. The V call is TRBV6-1, the J call TRBJ2-3, with D unclear. The germline V gene has CDR1 MNHNS and CDR2 SASEGT. V was trimmed by 6 bases and J by 2 bases, leaving 6 bases between them. The CDR3 is 12 residues long. The CDR3 DNA sequence: TGTGCCAGCAGACAGTTCACAGATACGCAGTATTTT. Amino acids: CASRQFTDTQYF.

The chain uses TRBV5-1 and TRBJ2-3, with TRBD1 identical over 8 bases. V was pared by 4 bases and J by 4 bases, with 5 bases of the junction left unmatched. This CDR3 is 14 amino acids long. Germline V gene lookup returns CDR1 SGHRS and CDR2 YFSETQ. CDR3 sequence reads: CASSVTGAADTQYF. The CDR3 nucleotides are TGCGCCAGCAGCGTGACAGGGGCTGCAGATACGCAGTATTTT.

This CDR3 reads CASSNRGSGYTF. As DNA, the CDR3 is TGTGCCAGCAGTAACAGGGGGAGCGGCTACACCTTC. This chain joins TRBV2 and TRBJ1-2, with 8 bases aligning to TRBD1. J gave up 8 bases and V 5 bases, and 4 bases lay outside the gene matches. CDR3 size: 12 residues. Germline V lookup: CDR1 SNHLY, CDR2 FYNNEI.

The chain employs TRBV7-8 and TRBJ2-7; 9 bases are shared with TRBD2. Germline V gene lookup returns CDR1 SGHVS and CDR2 FQNEAQ. The V and J ends lost 0 bases and 0 bases, in that order; junction bases with no gene match: 6. The CDR3 has 17 amino acids. The CDR3 loop is CASSLAWATSGSYEQYF. The CDR3, as DNA: TGTGCCAGCAGCTTAGCGTGGGCGACTAGCGGCTCCTACGAGCAGTACTTC. The variable domain in full, with the rest retrieved from reference TRBV7-8 and TRBJ2-7, is GAGVSQSPRYKVAKRGQDVALRCDPISGHVSLFWYQQALGQGPEFLTYFQNEAQLDKSGLPSDRFFAERPEGSVSTLKIQRTQQEDSAVYLCASSLAWATSGSYEQYFGPGTRLTVT.

The gene calls are TRBV27 and TRBJ1-3; D call uncertain. Looked up from germline, CDR1 is MNHEY and CDR2 is SMNVEV (reference sequence). The V gene lost 5 bases and the J gene lost 4 bases, with 15 bases spanning the gap. The CDR3 runs to 15 residues. CDR3 bases: TGTGCCAGCAGTAGGACGGGGAGTACAGGAAACACCATATATTTT. Its translation: CASSRTGSTGNTIYF.

The J gene is TRBJ2-1, the V gene TRBV10-3; 9 bases line up with TRBD2. V trimming: 0 bases; J trimming: 10 bases; junction bases outside the gene matches: 4. This CDR3 contains 14 residues. CDR1 is ENHRY and CDR2 is SYGVKD in the germline V gene. The CDR3 region is CAISESLAGKEQFF. The CDR3 coding sequence is TGTGCCATCAGTGAGTCCCTAGCGGGAAAGGAGCAGTTCTTC.